A selection of T cell receptor beta chains follows, all from one sample in a study of OX40 agonist ivuxolimab in advanced cancers. Only in-frame clones appear in the TCRdb table, and some are missing; sequencing was by immunoSEQ multiplex PCR. This table holds about 64,000 clones, approximately 89% found once. The sample in question was CD4+ or CD8+ T cells sorted from blood, obtained in a trial of the OX40 agonist ivuxolimab. The receptors derive from an adult with an advanced solid tumor such as melanoma, head and neck, liver or kidney cancer. CDR3s include the opening cysteine and the closing phenylalanine or tryptophan. The D gene is left open where the match is weak. Rows may omit the clone size; those that give it use once, few, many or a size class.

v_gene	j_gene	d_gene	abundance	CDR3nt	CDR3aa
TRBV2	TRBJ2-5	TRBD2	-	TGTGCCAGCAGCCCAGCGGGAGGGCCCTTCGTGACCCAGTACTTC	CASSPAGGPFVTQYF
TRBV6-6	TRBJ2-7	-	-	TGTGCCAGCAGTTCCTCCAGTTACGAGCAGTACTTC	CASSSSSYEQYF
TRBV30	TRBJ2-7	TRBD2	-	TGTGCCTGGAGACTAGCGGGAGGACTAAGCTCCTACGAGCAGTACTTC	CAWRLAGGLSSYEQYF
TRBV15	TRBJ2-7	-	once	TGTGCCACCAGCAGAGATGGGCCTAGCTCCCACGAGCAGTACTTC	CATSRDGPSSHEQYF
TRBV7-2	TRBJ2-1	TRBD2	-	TGTGCCAGCAGCCTTAGCGGGGCCTCCTACAATGAGCAGTTCTTC	CASSLSGASYNEQFF
TRBV14	TRBJ2-7	TRBD1	-	TGTGCCAGCAGCCAAAACAGGGGCGGCGAGCAGTACTTC	CASSQNRGGEQYF
TRBV6-9	TRBJ2-7	TRBD2	-	TGTGCCAGCAGTTACGGGGGACTAGCGGGTGTGGAGCAGTACTTC	CASSYGGLAGVEQYF
TRBV10-3	TRBJ2-1	TRBD2	-	TGTGCCATCAACCCCGGGACTAGCGGTTTTAATGAGCAGTTCTTC	CAINPGTSGFNEQFF
TRBV18	TRBJ2-5	TRBD1	-	TGTGCCAGCTCCCCGGGACAGGAAGAGACCCAGTACTTC	CASSPGQEETQYF
TRBV29-1	TRBJ1-1	-	-	TGCAGCGTTGAAGATGGACAGATGAACACTGAAGCTTTCTTT	CSVEDGQMNTEAFF
TRBV5-8	TRBJ1-5	-	few	TGTGCCAGCAGCTTGGGGGCTGATCAGCCCCAGCATTTT	CASSLGADQPQHF
TRBV6-5	TRBJ2-5	-	-	TGTGCCAGCAGCCCCAGTAGTCCTTCCTGGGAGACCCAGTACTTC	CASSPSSPSWETQYF
TRBV5-1	TRBJ2-1	TRBD2	-	TGCGCCAGCAGCTCTTCCCCCGGGACTAGGCGATACGTGAGCTCCTACAATGAGCAGTTCTTC	CASSSSPGTRRYVSSYNEQFF
TRBV6-1	TRBJ2-7	-	-	TGTGCCAGCAGTCCAACGGGGTACGAGCAGTACTTC	CASSPTGYEQYF
TRBV27	TRBJ1-3	-	-	TGTGCCAGCAGTTCGCAGGGGCTGATTCCCTCTGGAAACACCATATATTTT	CASSSQGLIPSGNTIYF
TRBV11-2	TRBJ2-1	TRBD2	-	TGTGCCAGCAGCTTGTCATGGACTAGCGGGACCTCATACAATGAGCAGTTCTTC	CASSLSWTSGTSYNEQFF
TRBV2	TRBJ2-7	-	once	TGTGCCAGCAGTGATAAGGTTTGGAACGAGCAGTACTTC	CASSDKVWNEQYF
TRBV5-4	TRBJ2-7	-	once	TGTGCCAGCAGCTTGCCTGGGGGCCGCCACGAGCAGTACTTC	CASSLPGGRHEQYF
TRBV29-1	TRBJ1-2	TRBD1	-	TGCAGCGTCGAATATCAGGGGGTCTATGGCTACACCTTC	CSVEYQGVYGYTF
TRBV7-9	TRBJ2-5	-	-	TGTGCCAGCAGGTTAGGTGGGGGACTCCGAGAGACCCAGTACTTC	CASRLGGGLRETQYF
TRBV10-3	TRBJ1-5	TRBD1	-	TGTGCCATCAGTGCGACAGGGGCGGATCAGCCCCAGCATTTT	CAISATGADQPQHF
TRBV29-1	TRBJ1-2	-	-	TGCAGCGTTGGCCAGGGACTAAACTATGGCTACACCTTC	CSVGQGLNYGYTF
TRBV5-1	TRBJ2-1	TRBD2	-	TGCGCCAGCAGCTCTAGCGGGGCCGTTTCCTACAATGAGCAGTTCTTC	CASSSSGAVSYNEQFF
TRBV11-2	TRBJ1-2	-	-	TGTGCCAGCAGCTTAGTCCCCCGAACTGGCTACACCTTC	CASSLVPRTGYTF
TRBV7-2	TRBJ1-5	-	-	TGTGCCAGCAGCCTAGAGGCCGGGAATCAGCCCCAGCATTTT	CASSLEAGNQPQHF
TRBV14	TRBJ2-7	-	-	TGTGCCAGCAGCCAAGATTTTGGAGGCGGTAGCAGCGACGAGCAGTACTTC	CASSQDFGGGSSDEQYF
TRBV30	TRBJ2-3	-	-	TGTGCCTGGAGTGTGGGGGGGCTCCCAGATACGCAGTATTTT	CAWSVGGLPDTQYF
TRBV5-1	TRBJ2-3	TRBD2	-	TGCGCCAGCGCGGGAGGAAGCACAGATACGCAGTATTTT	CASAGGSTDTQYF
TRBV9	TRBJ1-2	TRBD1	-	TGTGCCAGCAGCGCCAGGGGACTCCGGGACAGGTTGAATGTGGATGGCTACACCTTC	CASSARGLRDRLNVDGYTF
TRBV18	TRBJ2-5	-	-	TGTGCCAGCTCACGAGAAATCAAAGAGACCCAGTACTTC	CASSREIKETQYF
TRBV5-1	TRBJ2-1	-	-	TGCGCCAGCAGCTCGGGCATGGGCATATACAATGAGCAGTTCTTC	CASSSGMGIYNEQFF
TRBV25-1	TRBJ2-1	TRBD2	-	TGTGCCAGCAGTGAATGGGCAACTAGCGGGAGTGATGAGCAGTTCTTC	CASSEWATSGSDEQFF
TRBV7-2	TRBJ2-7	TRBD1	-	TGTGCCAGCACCCCAAGGACAGGGGGCACCTACGAGCAGTACTTC	CASTPRTGGTYEQYF
TRBV7-9	TRBJ2-7	TRBD2	-	TGTGCCAGCAGCGGGACTAGCGGGACCCTCAGCTACGAGCAGTACTTC	CASSGTSGTLSYEQYF
TRBV6-5	TRBJ2-7	TRBD2	-	TGTGCCAGCAGCACGGGGACTAGCGGGGGGTCTGAGTACTTC	CASSTGTSGGSEYF
TRBV9	TRBJ2-1	TRBD2	once	TGTGCCAGCAGCCAGACTAGCGGGAGTTACAATGAGCAGTTCTTC	CASSQTSGSYNEQFF
TRBV6-1	TRBJ2-1	-	-	TGTGCCAGCAGAATGGACCTAGACTCCTACAATGAGCAGTTCTTC	CASRMDLDSYNEQFF
TRBV5-1	TRBJ2-7	-	-	TGCGCCAGCAGGTTAGACTACCTGAGCTCCTACGAGCAGTACTTC	CASRLDYLSSYEQYF
TRBV27	TRBJ1-5	TRBD1	-	TGTGCCAGCAGTCCATCCGGGACAGGGGGCAATCAGCCCCAGCATTTT	CASSPSGTGGNQPQHF
TRBV7-8	TRBJ2-3	TRBD2	-	TGTGCCAGCAGCCCGCGGGGGGCTAGCGGGAGGGCAGATACGCAGTATTTT	CASSPRGASGRADTQYF
TRBV14	TRBJ1-5	-	-	TGTGCCAGCAGCCGCTATGGGGCGGGTCAGCCCCAGCATTTT	CASSRYGAGQPQHF
TRBV6-5	TRBJ1-2	-	-	TGTGCCAGCAGTCGGAGTCAGGGGCCCTATGGCTACACCTTC	CASSRSQGPYGYTF
TRBV9	TRBJ2-1	TRBD2	-	TGTGCCAGCAGCCCCCACGTGCGAGTAGCGGGTTACAATGAGCAGTTCTTC	CASSPHVRVAGYNEQFF
TRBV7-9	TRBJ1-5	-	-	TGTGCCAGCAGCTTATCGGGCGCACATGGGGATCAGCCCCAGCATTTT	CASSLSGAHGDQPQHF
TRBV5-1	TRBJ2-1	-	-	TGCGCCAGCAGACCTGCCAACAATGAGCAGTTCTTC	CASRPANNEQFF
TRBV6-1	TRBJ1-2	TRBD1	-	TGTGCCAGCAGGAGGGTTGGAGGGGGCCTCCCTGGCTACACCTTC	CASRRVGGGLPGYTF